Sequencing of this TCR beta chain was carried out in a study of cytomegalovirus exposure and HLA in healthy donors. Overall study results and limits: HLA alleles were associated with 16,951 TCR beta sequences in a later analysis at 0.05 false discovery rate. A likely sequencing artifact accounted for one observed cluster of highly shared sequence variants. One variant, a missense change in DCLRE1C, was linked in a later analysis to TCR beta V- and J-gene trimming.

This clone was picked up a small number of times. Its antigen remains unidentified. The ends lost 3 bases at V and 2 bases at J; junction bases unmatched: 6. Per the germline V gene, CDR1 is SGHNT and CDR2 is YYREEE (reference sequence). The length of the CDR3 is 15 residues. PCR involved 60 Vbeta and 13 Jbeta primers. Measured with immunoSEQ multiplex PCR; TCRdb has only the in-frame clones, and not every one. The table records around 140,000 clones, approximately 78% of them present only once. The chain has TRBV5-4 and TRBJ2-5, with 8 bases that match TRBD2. The sequenced sample consisted of PBMCs. The receptor comes from a woman younger than 35 in good health and CMV-seropositive. The CDR3 is CASSSGTSRQETQYF. The DNA of the CDR3 is TGTGCCAGCAGCTCCGGGACTAGTCGTCAAGAGACCCAGTACTTC.